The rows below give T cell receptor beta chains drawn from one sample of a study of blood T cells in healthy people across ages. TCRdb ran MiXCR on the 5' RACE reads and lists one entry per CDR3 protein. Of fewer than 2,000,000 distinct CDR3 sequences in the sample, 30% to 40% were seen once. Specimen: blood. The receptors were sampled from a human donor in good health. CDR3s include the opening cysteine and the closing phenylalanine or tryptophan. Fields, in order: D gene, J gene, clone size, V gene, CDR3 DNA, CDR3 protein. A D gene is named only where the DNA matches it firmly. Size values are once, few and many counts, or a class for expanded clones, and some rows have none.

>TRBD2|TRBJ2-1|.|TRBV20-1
TGCAGTGCTAGAGATGCGAGCGGGAGAGGTTTGAGGGCCTACAATGAGCAGTTCTTC
CSARDASGRGLRAYNEQFF
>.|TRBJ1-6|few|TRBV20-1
TGCAGTGCCCGCCTGGGAGCCTATAATTCACCCCTCCACTTT
CSARLGAYNSPLHF
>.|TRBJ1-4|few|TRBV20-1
TGCAGTGCTAGAGTTATAAAGTTGGATGAAAAACTGTTTTTT
CSARVIKLDEKLFF
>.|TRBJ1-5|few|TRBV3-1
TGTGCCAGCAGCCAAGTTATGGGGCAGCCCCAGCATTTT
CASSQVMGQPQHF
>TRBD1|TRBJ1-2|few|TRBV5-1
TGCGCCAGCAGCCCCGACAGGGGTGGATTTAACTATGGCTACACCTTC
CASSPDRGGFNYGYTF
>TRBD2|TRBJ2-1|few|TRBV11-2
TGTGCCAGCAGCTTAGAACCGGGACTAGCGGGGGTTATCACCTACAATGAGCAGTTCTTC
CASSLEPGLAGVITYNEQFF
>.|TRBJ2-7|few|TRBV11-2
TGTGCCAGCAGCCTAGGATTGGGCCGAGAAGATTACGAGCAGTACTTC
CASSLGLGREDYEQYF
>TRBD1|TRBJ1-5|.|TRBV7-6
TGTGCCAGCAGCTTATTAGGGGGGGGGACAGGGTCCAATCAGCCCCAGCATTTT
CASSLLGGGTGSNQPQHF
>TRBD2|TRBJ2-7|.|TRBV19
TGTGCCAGTAGTATGCTGGCTAGCGGGGGCTACGAGCAGTACTTC
CASSMLASGGYEQYF
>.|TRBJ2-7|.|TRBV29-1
TGCAGCGTTGTCTCCCGGGGGGCTGCCTACGAGCAGTACTTC
CSVVSRGAAYEQYF
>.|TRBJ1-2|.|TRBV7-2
TGTGCCAGCAGCTTAGACGGCTCAGGGGGCTACACCTTC
CASSLDGSGGYTF
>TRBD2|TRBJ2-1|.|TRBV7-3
TGTGCCAGCAGCCCTAGCGGGGGGGCAAAGGAGCAGTTCTTC
CASSPSGGAKEQFF
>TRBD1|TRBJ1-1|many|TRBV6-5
TGTGCCAGCAGTTACTCGGGACAGCTGAACACTGAAGCTTTCTTT
CASSYSGQLNTEAFF
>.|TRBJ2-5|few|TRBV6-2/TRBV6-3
TGTGCCAGCAGTCGACTAGTTTTCGGCCAAGAGACCCAGTACTTC
CASSRLVFGQETQYF
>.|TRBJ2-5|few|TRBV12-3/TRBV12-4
TGTGCCAGCATCCTGAGCGGCACCCGCGGGGAGACCCAGTACTTC
CASILSGTRGETQYF
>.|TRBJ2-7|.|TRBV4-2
TGTGCCAGCAGCCAAGACTCATTGGGTGATTCCTACGGCCAGGAGCAGTACTTC
CASSQDSLGDSYGQEQYF
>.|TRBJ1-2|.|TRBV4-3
TGCGCCAGCAGCCCAAAGAAGCAGGTCCTGAACTATGGCTACACCTTC
CASSPKKQVLNYGYTF
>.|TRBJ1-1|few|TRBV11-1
TGTGCCAGCAGCTCAGGGGATATGATGAACACTGAAGCTTTCTTT
CASSSGDMMNTEAFF
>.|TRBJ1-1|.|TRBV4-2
TGTGCCAGCAGCCACCCAATCACGGGTCGCACTGAAGCTTTCTTT
CASSHPITGRTEAFF
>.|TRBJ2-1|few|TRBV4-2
TGTGCCAGCAGCCAAGGTGGACTCGATGAGCAGTTCTTC
CASSQGGLDEQFF
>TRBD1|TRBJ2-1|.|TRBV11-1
TGTGCCAGCAGCTTACTGGGACAGGGCACCCATGAGCAGTTCTTC
CASSLLGQGTHEQFF
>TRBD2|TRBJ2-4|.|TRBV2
TGTGCCAGCAAAAGACTAGCGGGGGGATCTAACGGGCAGTACTTC
CASKRLAGGSNGQYF
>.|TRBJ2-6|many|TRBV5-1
TGCGCCAGCTCCAGGATCTCTGGGGCCAACGTCCTGACTTTC
CASSRISGANVLTF
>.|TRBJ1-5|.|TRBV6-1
TGTGCCAGCAGTGAACCGGGTAGCAATCAGCCCCAGCATTTT
CASSEPGSNQPQHF